Each of the 7 T cell receptor beta chains below was sequenced from the same sample in a study of control samples from healthy donors and cancer patients. Clones were sequenced by immunoSEQ multiplex PCR, and TCRdb holds only the in-frame ones, with some missing. The sample lists about 94,000 clones, approximately 90% occurring once. Sequencing was carried out using blood. These receptors all come from a woman aged 18-35 years in good health.

The chain joins TRBV18 to TRBJ1-1; D ambiguous. The CDR3 has 14 amino acids. Germline CDR1 is KGHSH and CDR2 is LQKENI. Trimming took off 6 bases at V and 6 bases at J, with 17 bases between the two ends. The CDR3 region has the DNA TGTGCCAGCTCCTACGAGGGAGATAAGGCTGAAGCTTTCTTT. This codes for CASSYEGDKAEAFF.

V and J are TRBV2 and TRBJ1-2; 7 nucleotides line up with TRBD1. The ends lost 10 bases at V and 3 bases at J; junction bases unmatched: 8. Germline CDR1 and CDR2: SNHLY and FYNNEI. This CDR3 is 13 amino acids long. The CDR3 here is CATNRGAYYGYTF. CDR3 nucleotide sequence: TGTGCCACTAACAGGGGCGCGTACTATGGCTACACCTTC. Using reference TRBV2 and TRBJ1-2 for the parts outside the CDR3, the full variable domain is EPEVTQTPSHQVTQMGQEVILRCVPISNHLYFYWYRQILGQKVEFLVSFYNNEISEKSEIFDDQFSVERPDGSNFTLKIRSTKLEDSAMYFCATNRGAYYGYTFGSGTRLTVV.

V and J are TRBV5-1 and TRBJ2-5; perhaps TRBD2 as D (6 bases). Trimming took off 0 bases at V and 4 bases at J, with 10 bases between the two ends. Per the germline V gene, CDR1 is SGHRS and CDR2 is YFSETQ. There are 14 residues in the CDR3. CDR3 sequence: CASSLAGVSETQYF. CDR3 sequence (DNA): TGCGCCAGCAGCTTGGCGGGAGTGTCAGAGACCCAGTACTTC.

V and J are TRBV27 and TRBJ2-3, with TRBD2 identical over 7 bases. The CDR3 is made up of 15 amino acids. The trim removed 10 bases at V and 8 bases at J, leaving 18 bases unmatched. Looked up from germline, CDR1 is MNHEY and CDR2 is SMNVEV (reference sequence). CDR3 nucleotide sequence: TGTGCCATGGATTGGGCTAGCGGCTCCCGGGGTACGCAGTATTTT. It yields the protein CAMDWASGSRGTQYF.

This rearrangement joins TRBV7-6 to TRBJ2-7; 7 nucleotides agree with TRBD1. Per the germline V gene, CDR1 is SGHVS and CDR2 is FNYEAQ. The CDR3 extends over 15 amino acids. V lost 5 bases, J lost 5 bases, and 12 bases stayed unmatched. The chain's CDR3 is CASSPARDSLHEQYF. The CDR3 bases are TGTGCCAGCAGCCCTGCCCGGGACAGCCTCCACGAGCAGTACTTC.

This clone has just a few counts. The chain is built from TRBV7-2 and TRBJ2-1; the D is unclear. The V and J ends lost 1 base and 0 bases respectively, with 4 bases between them. The CDR3 is 14 amino acids. Germline CDR1 SGHTA, CDR2 FQGNSA. The CDR3 nucleotides read TGTGCCAGCAGCTTAGGCAGCTCCTACAATGAGCAGTTCTTC. Protein: CASSLGSSYNEQFF.

The V gene is TRBV5-1, the J gene TRBJ1-2, with 8 bases that match TRBD1. This CDR3 is built from 13 residues. CDR1 is SGHRS and CDR2 is YFSETQ in the germline V gene. The junction had 8 bases not matched to a gene; V was cut back by 0 bases and J by 13 bases. CDR3 amino acids: CASSLAGQAHGTF. The CDR3 nucleotides are TGCGCCAGCAGCTTGGCGGGACAGGCCCATGGCACCTTC.